This passage covers 8 T cell receptor beta chains from one sample sequenced in a study of shared clonotypes between healthy human individuals. Clones were sequenced by immunoSEQ multiplex PCR, and TCRdb holds only the in-frame ones, with some missing. The table records about 380,000 clones, approximately 97% of them present only once. The specimen sequenced was memory CD8+ T cells sorted from blood. Subset denoted: CD45RO+ cells pooled with CCR7-negative TemRA cells. The origin of the receptors is a man under 40 in good health.

The CDR3 here is CASQWTSGSYEQYF. CDR3 nucleotide sequence: TGTGCCAGTCAATGGACTAGCGGATCCTACGAGCAGTACTTC. The chain recombines TRBV19 with TRBJ2-7; 10 nucleotides match TRBD2. CDR3 length equals 14 residues. J was trimmed by 1 base and V by 8 bases; bases with no gene match: 5. CDR1 and CDR2 from the germline V gene are LNHDA and SQIVND (reference sequence).

The chain has TRBV30 and TRBJ1-1; D uncertain. V was clipped by 4 bases and J by 10 bases, with 16 bases between them. Per germline, CDR1 GTSNPN and CDR2 SVGIG (reference sequence). The CDR3 consists of 12 residues. CDR3 sequence reads: CAWKSAAPPAFF. The CDR3 bases are TGTGCCTGGAAGTCTGCAGCGCCTCCAGCTTTCTTT.

The J gene is TRBJ2-3, the V gene TRBV7-3; no reliable D call. This CDR3 comprises 15 residues. Germline CDR1 and CDR2: SGHTA and FQGTGA. Trimming left V 5 bases short and J 2 bases short, with 14 bases between. The CDR3 spells CASSQSGSYTDTQYF. CDR3 nucleotide sequence: TGTGCCAGCAGCCAATCCGGGTCTTACACAGATACGCAGTATTTT.

Regarding this clone: The same CDR3 is also encoded by other DNA sequences in this sample. The V and J genes are TRBV27 and TRBJ2-3; 10 positions match TRBD1. The V gene end was trimmed by 4 bases and the J gene end by 3 bases; junction bases not matched to a gene: 4. CDR3 length: 15 amino acids. Per germline, CDR1 MNHEY and CDR2 SMNVEV (reference sequence). The CDR3 DNA follows: TGTGCCAGCAGTTCGAGGACAGGGGGAACAGATACGCAGTATTTT. It codes for CASSSRTGGTDTQYF.

The chain employs TRBV29-1 and TRBJ2-4; 13 bases are shared with TRBD2. V shed 6 bases and J 4 bases; nucleotides not matched to a gene: 0. This CDR3 comprises 13 residues. From germline, CDR1 is SQVTM and CDR2 ANQGSEA. The DNA of the CDR3 is TGCAGCGTGACTAGCGGGAGGAAAAACATTCAGTACTTC. Translated: CSVTSGRKNIQYF.

The rearrangement uses TRBV4-2 and TRBJ2-5; 11 bases agree with TRBD2. CDR3 length: 20 residues. Germline CDR1 and CDR2: LGHNA and YNFKEQ. V lost 4 bases to trimming and J lost 2 bases; unmatched junction nucleotides: 18. CDR3 DNA sequence: TGTGCCAGCAGCCCCCCTCGGTGGCTAGCGGGAGGATCTAAACAAGAGACCCAGTACTTC. It translates to CASSPPRWLAGGSKQETQYF.

The gene calls are TRBV6-1 and TRBJ2-1; the D call may be TRBD1 or TRBD2 (5 bases each). This CDR3 has 13 amino acids. The germline CDR1 and CDR2 sequences are MNHNS and SASEGT. Between the trimmed V and J ends, which lost 1 base and 9 bases, there was a span of 10 bases. The CDR3 nucleotides are TGTGCCAGCAGTGAAGGGGGCCGGGGTGAGCAGTTCTTC. Translating it yields CASSEGGRGEQFF.

The gene calls are TRBV10-3 and TRBJ2-3; TRBD2 aligns across 8 bases. The V gene's germline CDR1 is ENHRY and CDR2 SYGVKD. The length of the CDR3 is 16 residues. The ends lost 6 bases at V and 2 bases at J; junction bases unmatched: 10. The CDR3 DNA follows: TGTGCCATCAGCCGGGGGGGGCTAGCGGACACAGATACGCAGTATTTT. Translating it yields CAISRGGLADTDTQYF.